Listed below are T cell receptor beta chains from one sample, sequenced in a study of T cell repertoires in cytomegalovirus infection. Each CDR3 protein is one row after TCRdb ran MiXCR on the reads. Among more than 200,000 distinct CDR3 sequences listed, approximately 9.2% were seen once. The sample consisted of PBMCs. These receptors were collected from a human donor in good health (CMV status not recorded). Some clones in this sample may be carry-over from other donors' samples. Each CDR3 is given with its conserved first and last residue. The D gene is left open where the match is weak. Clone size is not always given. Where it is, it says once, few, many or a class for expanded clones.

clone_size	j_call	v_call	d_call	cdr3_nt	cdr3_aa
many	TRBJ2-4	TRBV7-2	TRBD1	TGTGCCAGCAGCCTAAAGACAGGGGGCCGAAGAAACATTCAGTACTTC	CASSLKTGGRRNIQYF
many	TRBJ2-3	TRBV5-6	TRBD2	TGTGCCAGCAGCCGCACTAGCGGGGTCCTTGGGGCAGATACGCAGTATTTT	CASSRTSGVLGADTQYF
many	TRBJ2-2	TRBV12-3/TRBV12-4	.	TGTGCCAGCAGTCCTGGGGGCCCCGGGGAGCTGTTTTTT	CASSPGGPGELFF
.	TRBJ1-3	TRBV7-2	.	TGTGCCAGCAGCTTAGCGCAGACTTCCATGGGAAACACCATATATTTT	CASSLAQTSMGNTIYF
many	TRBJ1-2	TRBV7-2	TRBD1	TGTGCCAGCAGCTTGACAGGGCGGAATGGCTACACCTTC	CASSLTGRNGYTF
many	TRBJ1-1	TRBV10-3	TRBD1	TGTGCCATCAGTGACTTGGGACAGGGTAGCACTGAAGCTTTCTTT	CAISDLGQGSTEAFF
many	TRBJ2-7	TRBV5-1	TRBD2	TGCGCCAGCAGCCGTGAGACTAGCGGGAGAGACGAGCAGTACTTC	CASSRETSGRDEQYF
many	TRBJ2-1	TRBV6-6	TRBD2	TGTGCCAGCGGGCTAGCGGGCAACAATGAGCAGTTCTTC	CASGLAGNNEQFF
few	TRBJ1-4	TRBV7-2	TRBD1	TGTGCCAGCAGCAGATGGGGCACAGGGGGTCCTAATGAAAAACTGTTTTTT	CASSRWGTGGPNEKLFF
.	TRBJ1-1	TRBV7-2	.	TGTGCCAGCAGCTTAGAGAGGTCCACGAACACTGAAGCTTTCTTT	CASSLERSTNTEAFF
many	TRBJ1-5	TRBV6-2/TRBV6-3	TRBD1	TGTGCCAGCAGCTGGACAGGTCCCAATCAGCCCCAGCATTTT	CASSWTGPNQPQHF
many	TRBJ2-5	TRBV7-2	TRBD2	TGTGCCAGCAGCGGGGGACTAGCGGGGGGGCAGGAGACCCAGTACTTC	CASSGGLAGGQETQYF
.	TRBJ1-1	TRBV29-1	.	TGCAGCGCCGAGGGGCAGGCGAACACTGAAGCTTTCTTT	CSAEGQANTEAFF
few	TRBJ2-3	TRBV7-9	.	TGTGCCAGCAGCTTATCAATGGTTCTCGGGGATAGCACAGATACGCAGTATTTT	CASSLSMVLGDSTDTQYF
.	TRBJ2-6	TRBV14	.	TGTGCCAGCAGCCAAAGTGTGGGTGGGGCCAACGTCCTGACTTTC	CASSQSVGGANVLTF
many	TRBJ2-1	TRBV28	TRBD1	TGTGCCAGCAGGATATCCGGGACAGGGGCCAATGAGCAGTTCTTC	CASRISGTGANEQFF
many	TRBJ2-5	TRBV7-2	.	TGTGCCAGCAGCTTATCCCCGGGTACGAGGGGGGCCCAGTACTTC	CASSLSPGTRGAQYF
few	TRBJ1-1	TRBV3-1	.	TGTGCCAGCAGTCGCAGGGGTTGGGGCACTGAAGCTTTCTTT	CASSRRGWGTEAFF
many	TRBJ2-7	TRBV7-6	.	TGTGCCAGCAGCTTATCGCTCCCGGATCTCCAGTACTTC	CASSLSLPDLQYF
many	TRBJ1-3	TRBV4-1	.	TGCGCCAGCAGCCAAGATCGCAGGTCTCTTGGAAACACCATATATTTT	CASSQDRRSLGNTIYF
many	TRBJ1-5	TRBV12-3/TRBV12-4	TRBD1	TGTGCCAGTGGCCCCACAGGGGCGTATCAGCCCCAGCATTTT	CASGPTGAYQPQHF
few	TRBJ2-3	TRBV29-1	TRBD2	TGCAGCGTTACGGCGGGGGGGACTAGCACAGATACGCAGTATTTT	CSVTAGGTSTDTQYF
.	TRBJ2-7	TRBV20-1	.	TGCAGTGCGGGGGCTAGATGGGAGCCCTACGAGCAGTACTTC	CSAGARWEPYEQYF
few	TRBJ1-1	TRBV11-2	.	TGTGCCAGCAGCTTAAATACAGGTGCGGGCACTGAAGCTTTCTTT	CASSLNTGAGTEAFF
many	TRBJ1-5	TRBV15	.	TGTGCCACCAGCAGAGATCTATCGCAGGTCTCTCAGCCCCAGCATTTT	CATSRDLSQVSQPQHF
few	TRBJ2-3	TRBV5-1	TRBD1	TGCGCCAGCAGCTTGGCCCCAGGGGGTGATACGCAGTATTTT	CASSLAPGGDTQYF
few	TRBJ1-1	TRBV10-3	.	TGTGCCATCAGGGAGGACAGCGGATTGAACACTGAAGCTTTCTTT	CAIREDSGLNTEAFF
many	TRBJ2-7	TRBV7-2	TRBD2	TGTGCCAGCAGCTTGACGGCGGGAGAAGGCTACGAGCAGTACTTC	CASSLTAGEGYEQYF
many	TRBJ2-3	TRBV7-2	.	TGTGCCAGCAGCTTAGATCGCGGGGCGAGAGCAGATACGCAGTATTTT	CASSLDRGARADTQYF
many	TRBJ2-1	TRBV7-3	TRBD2	TGTGCCAGCAGCGCCCTAGCGGGGGTTAACAATGAGCAGTTCTTC	CASSALAGVNNEQFF
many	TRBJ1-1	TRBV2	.	TGTGCCAGCAGTGGACAGTTATCCACTGAAGCTTTCTTT	CASSGQLSTEAFF
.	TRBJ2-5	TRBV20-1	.	TGCAGTGCTTCTGGACCCCTGGCCCAAGAGACCCAGTACTTC	CSASGPLAQETQYF
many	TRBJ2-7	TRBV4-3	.	TGCGCCAGCAGCCAAGATCCCCGCCCGACTGGAACCTACGAGCAGTACTTC	CASSQDPRPTGTYEQYF
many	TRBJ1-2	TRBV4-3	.	TGCGCCAGCAGCCAAGATCCTTACTATGGCTACACCTTC	CASSQDPYYGYTF
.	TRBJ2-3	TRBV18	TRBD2	TGTGCCAGCTCACCAGGGGTAGCGGGAGTATATACGCAGTATTTT	CASSPGVAGVYTQYF
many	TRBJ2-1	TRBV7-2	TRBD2	TGTGCCAGCAGCTTCCGAGCGGGAGGGCCGGTGAATGAGCAGTTCTTC	CASSFRAGGPVNEQFF
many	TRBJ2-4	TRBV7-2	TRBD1	TGTGCCAGCAGCTCACAGGGGAGCCAAGCCAAAAACATTCAGTACTTC	CASSSQGSQAKNIQYF
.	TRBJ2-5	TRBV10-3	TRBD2	TGTGCCATCAGTGACCCCTTGGTGGCGGGGGGATCGTACCAAGAGACCCAGTACTTC	CAISDPLVAGGSYQETQYF
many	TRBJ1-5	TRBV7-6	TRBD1	TGTGCCAGCAGCCGCGGGACAGTTCATCAGCCCCAGCATTTT	CASSRGTVHQPQHF
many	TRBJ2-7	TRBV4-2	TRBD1	TGTGCCAGCAGCCAATTTGTCGGGGGACAGGGGTTAACCTACGAGCAGTACTTC	CASSQFVGGQGLTYEQYF
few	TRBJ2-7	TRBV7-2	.	TGTGCCAGCAGCTTAGGCGGGCAATGGTACTTC	CASSLGGQWYF
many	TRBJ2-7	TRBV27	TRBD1	TGTGCCAGCAGTCCCGGACAGGGGGCGATTAAGGAGCAGTACTTC	CASSPGQGAIKEQYF
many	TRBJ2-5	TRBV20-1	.	TGCAGTGCTATAAGACAGATACAAGAGACCCAGTACTTC	CSAIRQIQETQYF
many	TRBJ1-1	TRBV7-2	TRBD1	TGTGCCAGCAGTTCTAACAGGGGGCGGACTGAAGCTTTCTTT	CASSSNRGRTEAFF
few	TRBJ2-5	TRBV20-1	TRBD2	TGCAGTGCTAGAGAGACGGGGGGATGGCAAGAGACCCAGTACTTC	CSARETGGWQETQYF
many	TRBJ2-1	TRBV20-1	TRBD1	TGCAGTGCTGCCCCGGGACAGGGAACCTACAATGAGCAGTTCTTC	CSAAPGQGTYNEQFF
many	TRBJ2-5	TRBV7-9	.	TGTGCCAGCAGCTCGAGCGAGACCCAGTACTTC	CASSSSETQYF
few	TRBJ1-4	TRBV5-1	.	TGCGCCAGCAGCTCGCGACATTCGGGGAATGAAAAACTGTTTTTT	CASSSRHSGNEKLFF
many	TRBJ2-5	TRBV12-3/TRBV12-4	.	TGTGCCACCTCAGGACAGCCTCAAGAGACCCAGTACTTC	CATSGQPQETQYF
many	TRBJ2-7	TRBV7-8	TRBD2	TGTGCCAGCAGCATTACCGGGACTATGAGGAACGAGCAGTACTTC	CASSITGTMRNEQYF
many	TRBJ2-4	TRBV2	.	TGTGCCAGCAGAAGGCGGGGGCTCACCGAAAACATTCAGTACTTC	CASRRRGLTENIQYF
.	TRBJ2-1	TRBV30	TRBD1	TGTGCCTGGAGTGTAGGTCGCACAGGGGGTTCAGGAGTTCGTAATGAGCAGTTCTTC	CAWSVGRTGGSGVRNEQFF